This is a list of T cell receptor beta chains from one sample in a study of shared clonotypes between healthy human individuals. Some clones are missing from TCRdb's copy, which holds only in-frame ones; the method was immunoSEQ multiplex PCR. Among about 490,000 clones, 60% to 85% were seen once, and the ten largest hold 10% to 15%. Sequencing was performed on PBMCs. The receptor source for this set is a woman in her forties in good health. Some clones in this sample may be carry-over from other donors' samples. Both conserved end residues are part of each CDR3. D genes are given only for firm matches.

V: TRBV5-6
D: .
CDR3: CASSSREGEKLFF

V: TRBV30
D: .
CDR3: CAWSGLGGNTGELFF

V: TRBV7-6
D: .
CDR3: CASSLGPGDTGELFF

V: TRBV5-6
D: TRBD1
CDR3: CASSFGTGFASGNTIYF

V: TRBV19
D: .
CDR3: CASSGGYEQYF

V: TRBV6-4
D: .
CDR3: CASSDLLYNEQFF

V: TRBV5-4
D: .
CDR3: CASSFGPGDSPLHF

V: TRBV18
D: .
CDR3: CASSSAKEQYF

V: TRBV9
D: TRBD1
CDR3: CASSAGQGRNTEAFF

V: TRBV28
D: TRBD2
CDR3: CASSRGTSRNTGELFF